This note documents a single T cell receptor (beta chain) sequence. This clone's antigen is unknown. It has no much larger one-base neighbor in the sample; base qualities were not kept. The cohort consisted of fewer than 700 healthy bone marrow donors. At the time of sampling, all cohort members were nominally healthy, though unrecorded immune exposures were likely present. The donor was CMV seronegative and was included in the group of a few hundred seronegative cohort members. Each donor provided a peripheral blood sample, and peripheral blood mononuclear cells were used for TCR beta sequencing. Genomic DNA extraction from the blood cell samples was performed with the Qiagen DNeasy Blood Extraction Kit. These data come from a study of cytomegalovirus exposure and HLA in healthy donors (dated by TCRdb to 2017 to 2019). Turning to the overall study: An earlier analysis of a few hundred of the donors reported roughly 300 Gb of sequence data and 100 million to 120 million unique TCR beta sequences obtained from about 200 million T cells. An early release covering roughly 640 HLA-typed donors comprised approximately 300 gigabases of sequencing data and roughly 85 million unique TCR sequences. Of the 350 to 450 genotyped donors, 81% were placed in the genetic ancestry cluster associated with self-reported Caucasian donors. The study was designed to test whether signatures of past pathogen exposure could be identified by cataloging public T cell receptors. The study profiled the T cell repertoires of hundreds of subjects by immunosequencing and related them to cytomegalovirus serostatus. In addition to the first cohort of 650 to 750 subjects, a separate validation cohort of approximately 110 different subjects was used. To predict cytomegalovirus infection status, the study brought together high-throughput TCR immunosequencing, statistical association of individual TCRs with disease status, and machine learning. A later analysis re-analyzed previously published TCR beta repertoires from roughly 600 donors and added high-resolution HLA genotyping to study TCR occurrence patterns. The later analysis used no new phenotypic data to find candidate immune exposures, relying instead on TCR beta sequences and their occurrence across donors. In an earlier analysis of 587 of the donors, high-throughput TCR beta sequencing was used to judge whether each TCR beta V gene segment behaved as functional or pseudogenic. Alongside the repertoire data, information on donor age, sex, ethnicity and CMV serostatus was compiled. A later genetic analysis used genome-wide SNP genotypes for about 60% of the roughly 670 donors, treating that subset as a discovery cohort. Every discovery cohort repertoire had been produced on one sequencing platform. Class I and class II HLA loci were covered by the typing at four-digit resolution. Typing coverage varied by locus: about 629-630 donors for A, B, C, DRB1 and DQB1; more than 500 for DQA1; 606 for DPA1; approximately 490 for DPB1. Roughly 5 DR-DQ haplotypes were treated as single units for association and clustering because of strong linkage in the cohort. Among roughly 370 genotyped donors of the cohort, an average of about 240,000 unique TCR beta nucleotide sequences were sequenced per donor, around 20% of them non-productive. Study-wide findings and limitations: Most TCR sequences were seen in very few donors, while some public TCRs were found in many individuals. In a later analysis, the rate of TCR association differed among HLA loci, with DRB1 alleles having the most associated TCRs and HLA-C alleles having the fewest. A later genetic analysis associated a missense DCLRE1C variant with V-gene and J-gene trimming of TCR beta chains, and an independent cohort replicated the association. In a later analysis, HLA-associated TCR beta chains showed more clonal expansion and lower generation probabilities than non-associated chains that were equally common. The cohort was sequenced for TCR beta chains only, and without alpha or paired-chain data the features that could be detected were limited. In a later analysis, most CMV-associated TCR beta chains were found to appear HLA-restricted, with HLA associations seemingly driven largely by CMV exposure. Because some donors lacked HLA typing at each locus, the association tests relied only on the typed subset. The classifier was reported to diagnose cytomegalovirus status with high specificity and sensitivity in both the original cohort and the validation cohort. A further reported finding was that TCR beta sequences accurately predicted the HLA-A and HLA-B alleles for most subjects in the first cohort. When HLA alleles, especially DR and DQ, strongly co-occurred, attributing TCR associations to individual alleles was difficult. Immune exposure information for the cohort was limited to CMV serostatus. In a later analysis, several top co-occurrence clusters were reported to appear linked to parvovirus B19, influenza, CMV and Epstein-Barr virus. Some IMGT-functional V segments, including TRBV6-2 and TRBV6-3, could not be distinguished by the 87-base-pair reads and were therefore excluded. Presence/absence analyses assumed roughly uniform sequencing depth across donors, an assumption that may not hold. Correlated functional status among segregating V segments might be attributable to linkage disequilibrium, but an unknown experimental factor could not be ruled out. Broadly in line with IMGT annotations, most TCR beta V segments showed up in productive rearrangements about 87% or about 30% of the time in an earlier analysis of some 590 of the donors. A cluster of highly shared sequence variants was judged likely to be a technical artifact of the sequencing pipeline. Because counts were too low, roughly 18 rarely observed V segments, including chromosome 9 orphons, were left out of the earlier analysis of about 500 of the donors. In vitro tests confirmed that three of the cytomegalovirus-associated TCR beta chains recognize cytomegalovirus antigens. In the study, 150 to 200 TCR beta chains were listed as associated with cytomegalovirus. The authors suggested that the approach could potentially be extended to other disease states and immunological phenotypes. In a later genetic analysis, fewer N-insertions in productive TCRs were reported among donors in an Asian-associated ancestry cluster than the approximately 630-donor mean. Specific HLA alleles were associated with over 15,000 TCR beta sequences at a false discovery rate of 0.05 in a later analysis.

The germline V gene provides CDR1 SNHLY and CDR2 FYNNEI. Clipping removes 6 bases from V and 2 bases from J, with 5 as the unmatched junction base count. From its cysteine to its phenylalanine, the CDR3 spans 16 amino acids. CDR3 DNA only is kept here, 48 bases in frame from base 1. Libraries came from the immunoSEQ multiplex PCR assay. For the multiplex PCR, a mixture combining 60 forward primers for TCR Vbeta segments and 13 reverse primers for TCR Jbeta segments was used. A multiplex PCR assay on genomic DNA amplified the CDR3 region of rearranged TCR beta genes. On the Illumina HiSeq System, the amplified TCR beta libraries were sequenced as 87-base-pair reads. Per the original workflow: A later analysis counted about 80 million unique TCR beta chains across the 700 or so repertoires, and around 12 million of these chains were shared by at least two donors. A nearest-neighbor algorithm error-corrected the raw reads and collapsed the reads into unique sequences, merging closely related sequences to remove PCR and sequencing errors. V, D and J gene segments were assigned by aligning CDR3 sequences to IMGT reference sequences. For a sequence to be retained, a match of at least six nucleotides to both a V gene segment and a J gene segment was required. A rearrangement was called productive if the CDR3 had no stop codons and remained in frame with V and J, and every other rearrangement was called non-productive. CDR3 was defined by IMGT convention, running from the second conserved V-encoded cysteine to the conserved J-encoded phenylalanine. In an earlier analysis of some 550 of the donors, sequences lacking an unambiguous match to a single V gene segment were excluded. An earlier analysis of several hundred of the donors called V segments functional above 56.7% productive rearrangements and segregating when the between-donor standard deviation exceeded 5%. A statistical classification framework was built for diagnosing cytomegalovirus status from the catalog of TCR beta chain sequences. A later analysis assigned V and J genes by comparing TCR nucleotide sequences with IMGT/GENE-DB human TR gene sequences. A later analysis assigned CDR3 sequences and most-parsimonious VDJ recombination scenarios with the TCRdist pipeline. In a later analysis, each TCR beta chain was defined by its CDR3 amino acid sequence together with its V-gene family, and reads without a unique V-gene family were excluded. To address suspected cross-contamination and a sequencing artifact, a later analysis removed 550 to 750 highly shared, low-generation-probability nucleotide sequences. In a later analysis, a clonal expansion index was calculated for each public chain from normalized within-repertoire ranks of inferred template counts. In a later analysis, generation probabilities were computed using a VDJ recombination model fitted to out-of-frame rearrangements, and the results were checked against IGoR. A later analysis scored TCR-TCR, TCR-HLA and TCR-CMV co-occurrence with hypergeometric tests, applying a repertoire-size bias correction to TCR pairs. A later analysis estimated false discovery rates by permuting HLA or CMV assignments 20 times. In a later analysis, co-occurring TCRs were grouped using DBSCAN, and TCRdist sequence similarity was added for clustering within HLA-allele-positive subsets. Co-occurrence clustering excluded repertoires with fewer than 30,000 or more than 120,000 public chains, plus five with anomalous nucleotide sharing. What TCRdb holds here is the immuneACCESS table cut down to in-frame rearrangements. Part of the clones is not present; checked against another copy, under half of the missing clones reflect an unresolved V gene, and the others are unexplained. Clone size and V and J calls were adopted from that table, with D and trimming inferred from the DNA. The sample contains approximately 220,000 clones, 76% of them found a single time. 0.55% to 0.75% of the sample goes to the ten largest clones.

Material: PBMCs. This TCR derives from a man between 18 and 29 years old in good health and CMV-seronegative. The chain employs TRBV2 and TRBJ2-3, with TRBD2 identical over 13 junction bases. The CDR3 has the sequence CASRYGTSGDTDTQYF. The DNA reads TGTGCCAGCAGGTACGGGACTAGCGGGGACACAGATACGCAGTATTTT.